This T cell receptor (beta chain) was captured by sequencing in a study of vaccination effects on CD4 cells after COVID-19. Study at large: BNT162b2 vaccine or mRNA-1273 vaccine was given to participants in two doses.

Antigen-specific CD4+ T cell clonotypes were called by their expansion after viral peptide-pool culture in ViraFEST. Culture lasted 10 days before CD4+ T cell isolation. PCR-confirmed SARS-CoV-2 infection occurred in the person between March and December 2020. The CDR3 length is 11 residues. CDR1 and CDR2 (germline): DFQATT, SNEGSKA (reference sequence). Trimming took 5 bases from V and 3 from J, leaving 7 bases between them. The table came from immunoSEQ multiplex PCR; TCRdb's copy has only in-frame clones and leaves some out. The top ten hold roughly 15% of the sample, which has roughly 17,000 clones, approximately 81% seen once. A few counts support this clone. Its antigen remains unknown.

The sequence came from a human donor who had a prior SARS-CoV-2 infection. The genes are TRBV20-1 and TRBJ1-2; D gene ambiguous. Sample: CD4+ T cells from PBMCs cultured with SARS-CoV-2 spike peptides, taken before COVID-19 vaccination. The CDR3, as DNA: TGCAGTGCTGGCGGGGACTATGGCTACACCTTC. It translates to CSAGGDYGYTF.